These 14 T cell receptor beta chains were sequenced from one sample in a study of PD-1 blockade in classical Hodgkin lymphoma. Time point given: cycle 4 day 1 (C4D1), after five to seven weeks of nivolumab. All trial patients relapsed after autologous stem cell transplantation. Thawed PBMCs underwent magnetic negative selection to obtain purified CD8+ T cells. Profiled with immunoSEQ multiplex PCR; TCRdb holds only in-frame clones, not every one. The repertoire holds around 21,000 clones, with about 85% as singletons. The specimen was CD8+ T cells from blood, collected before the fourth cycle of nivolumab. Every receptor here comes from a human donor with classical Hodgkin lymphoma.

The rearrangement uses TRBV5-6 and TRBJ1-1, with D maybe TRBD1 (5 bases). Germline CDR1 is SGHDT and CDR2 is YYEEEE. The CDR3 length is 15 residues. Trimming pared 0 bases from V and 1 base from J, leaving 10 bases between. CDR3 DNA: TGTGCCAGCAGCTTGGGGGGCCGGGCGAACACTGAAGCTTTCTTT. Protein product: CASSLGGRANTEAFF.

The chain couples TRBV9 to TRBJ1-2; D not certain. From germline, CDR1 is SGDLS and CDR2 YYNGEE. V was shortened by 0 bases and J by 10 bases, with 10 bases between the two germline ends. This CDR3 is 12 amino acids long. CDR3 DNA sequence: TGTGCCAGCAGCGTAGGTCAAGGACTCTACACCTTC. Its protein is CASSVGQGLYTF. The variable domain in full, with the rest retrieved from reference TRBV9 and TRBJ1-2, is DSGVTQTPKHLITATGQRVTLRCSPRSGDLSVYWYQQSLDQGLQFLIQYYNGEERAKGNILERFSAQQFPDLHSELNLSSLELGDSALYFCASSVGQGLYTFGSGTRLTVV.

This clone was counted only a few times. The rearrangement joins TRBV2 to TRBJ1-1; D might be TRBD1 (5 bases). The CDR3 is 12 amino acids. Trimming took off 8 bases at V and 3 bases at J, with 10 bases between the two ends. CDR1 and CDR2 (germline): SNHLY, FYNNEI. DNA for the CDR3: TGTGCCAGCCCGGGACGGGACACTGAAGCTTTCTTT. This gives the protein CASPGRDTEAFF. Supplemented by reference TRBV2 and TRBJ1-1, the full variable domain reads EPEVTQTPSHQVTQMGQEVILRCVPISNHLYFYWYRQILGQKVEFLVSFYNNEISEKSEIFDDQFSVERPDGSNFTLKIRSTKLEDSAMYFCASPGRDTEAFFGQGTRLTVV.

The CDR3: CAWSARNLGAEAFF. CDR3 DNA sequence: TGTGCCTGGAGTGCCCGGAATCTTGGGGCTGAAGCTTTCTTT. This chain connects TRBV30 to TRBJ1-1; D is unresolved. CDR1 and CDR2 from the germline V gene are GTSNPN and SVGIG (reference sequence). The CDR3 is 14 amino acids. Trimming left V 1 base short and J 6 bases short, with 15 bases between.

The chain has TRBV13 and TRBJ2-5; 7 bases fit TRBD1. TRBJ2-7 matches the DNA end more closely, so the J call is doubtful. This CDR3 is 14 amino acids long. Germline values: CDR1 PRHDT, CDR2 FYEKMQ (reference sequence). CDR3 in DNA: TGTGCCAGCAGCCGCGGGCACAGGGGTAACGAGCAGTACTTC. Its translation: CASSRGHRGNEQYF.

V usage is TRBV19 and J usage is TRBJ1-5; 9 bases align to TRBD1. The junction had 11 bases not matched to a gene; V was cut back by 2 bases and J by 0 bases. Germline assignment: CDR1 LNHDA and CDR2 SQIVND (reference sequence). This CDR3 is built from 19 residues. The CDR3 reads CASSIRGQGSRYSNQPQHF. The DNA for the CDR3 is TGTGCCAGTAGTATACGGGGACAGGGTTCCCGTTATAGCAATCAGCCCCAGCATTTT.

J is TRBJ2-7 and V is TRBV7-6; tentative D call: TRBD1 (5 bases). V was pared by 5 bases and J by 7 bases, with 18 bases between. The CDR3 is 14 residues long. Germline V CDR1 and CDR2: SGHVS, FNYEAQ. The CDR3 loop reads CASSQSPGRVEQYF. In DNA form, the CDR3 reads TGTGCCAGCAGCCAATCTCCCGGCAGGGTAGAGCAGTACTTC.

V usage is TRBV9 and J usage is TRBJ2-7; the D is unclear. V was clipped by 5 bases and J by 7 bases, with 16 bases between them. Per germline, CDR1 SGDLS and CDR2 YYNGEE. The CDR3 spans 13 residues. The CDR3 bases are TGTGCCAGCAGTGACCCCCTTGAGCAGGAGCAGTACTTC. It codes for CASSDPLEQEQYF.

The CDR3: CASSKTGNSNQPQHF. Here the CDR3 DNA reads TGTGCCAGCAGCAAAACAGGCAATAGCAATCAGCCCCAGCATTTT. The chain is built from TRBV7-9 and TRBJ1-5, with D maybe TRBD1 (5 bases). V was clipped by 5 bases and J by 0 bases, with 11 bases between them. Germline lookup yields CDR1 SEHNR and CDR2 FQNEAQ (reference sequence). This CDR3 has 15 amino acids.

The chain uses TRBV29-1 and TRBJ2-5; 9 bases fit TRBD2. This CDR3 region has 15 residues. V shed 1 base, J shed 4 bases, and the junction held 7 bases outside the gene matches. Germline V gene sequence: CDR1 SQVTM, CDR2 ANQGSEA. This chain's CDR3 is CSVEGSGRQGETQYF. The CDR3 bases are TGCAGCGTTGAAGGTAGCGGGAGACAGGGAGAGACCCAGTACTTC.

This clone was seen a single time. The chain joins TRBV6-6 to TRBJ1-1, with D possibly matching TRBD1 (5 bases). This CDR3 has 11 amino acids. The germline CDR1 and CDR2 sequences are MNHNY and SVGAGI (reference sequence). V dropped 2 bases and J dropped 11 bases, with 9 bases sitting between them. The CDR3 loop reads CASSYPGGAFF. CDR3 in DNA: TGTGCCAGCAGTTACCCCGGGGGGGCTTTCTTT.

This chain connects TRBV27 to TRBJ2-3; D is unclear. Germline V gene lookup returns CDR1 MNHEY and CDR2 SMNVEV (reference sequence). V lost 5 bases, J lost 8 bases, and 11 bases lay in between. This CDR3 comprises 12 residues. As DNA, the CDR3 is TGTGCCAGCAGTCGCCCGGTGGGTACGCAGTATTTT. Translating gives CASSRPVGTQYF.

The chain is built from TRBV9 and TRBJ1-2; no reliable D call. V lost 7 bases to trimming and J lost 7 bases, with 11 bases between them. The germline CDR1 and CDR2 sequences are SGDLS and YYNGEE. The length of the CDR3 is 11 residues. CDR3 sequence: CASFTNGGYTF. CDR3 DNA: TGTGCCAGCTTCACAAATGGTGGCTACACCTTC. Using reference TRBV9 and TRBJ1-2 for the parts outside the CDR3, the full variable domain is DSGVTQTPKHLITATGQRVTLRCSPRSGDLSVYWYQQSLDQGLQFLIQYYNGEERAKGNILERFSAQQFPDLHSELNLSSLELGDSALYFCASFTNGGYTFGSGTRLTVV.

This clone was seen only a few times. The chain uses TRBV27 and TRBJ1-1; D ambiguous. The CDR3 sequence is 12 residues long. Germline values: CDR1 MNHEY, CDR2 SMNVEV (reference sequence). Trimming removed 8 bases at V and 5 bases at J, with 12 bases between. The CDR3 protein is CASWTGGTEAFF. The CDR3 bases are TGTGCCAGCTGGACTGGAGGAACTGAAGCTTTCTTT.